This T cell receptor beta chain stems from a study of shared clonotypes between healthy human individuals. Nashville, Tennessee was home to all donors, who were Caucasian adults. The CDR3 loop spans 16 amino acids. Genomic DNA per cell subset filled all wells of several immunoSEQ plates. Some clones are missing from TCRdb's copy, which holds only in-frame ones; the method was immunoSEQ multiplex PCR. The sample records some 1 million clones, about 70% being singletons. Study-wide results and limits: On the whole, naive subsets had larger estimated richness than memory subsets had.

Worth noting for this clone: The antigen remains undetermined.

The receptor was isolated from a man between 18 and 29 years old in good health. Sequences were obtained from memory CD4+ T cells sorted from blood. The subset here: CD45RA-negative fraction. The rearrangement links TRBV21-1 to TRBJ1-5; TRBD1 was called by the table and not checked on the DNA. TRBV21-1 is a recognized pseudogene. The CDR3: CASSDRQGFGDQPQHF. The CDR3 DNA reads as TGTGCCAGCAGCGACAGACAGGGATTCGGGGATCAGCCCCAGCATTTT.